This T cell receptor beta chain was recovered during a study of tumor-infiltrating lymphocytes in oesophageal squamous cell carcinoma. This clonotype was counted many times. A much bigger clone sits one base away, suggesting this may be a read error. One entry per CDR3 protein, called by TCRdb with MiXCR from the PCR reads. The table records fewer than 4,500 distinct CDR3 sequences, 11% to 15% of them present only once. CDR3 length: 14 amino acids. V was pared by 0 bases and J by 11 bases, with 16 bases between. CDR1 and CDR2 (germline): SNHLY, FYNNEI. This chain links TRBV2 with TRBJ2-5, with a possible D match to TRBD1 (6 bases). The sample comprised esophageal tumor tissue. The clonotype originates from a male donor with esophageal squamous cell carcinoma. Here the CDR3 reads CASSEAVGGDEQYF. The DNA for the CDR3 is TGTGCCAGCAGTGAAGCTGTAGGGGGAGATGAGCAGTACTTC.